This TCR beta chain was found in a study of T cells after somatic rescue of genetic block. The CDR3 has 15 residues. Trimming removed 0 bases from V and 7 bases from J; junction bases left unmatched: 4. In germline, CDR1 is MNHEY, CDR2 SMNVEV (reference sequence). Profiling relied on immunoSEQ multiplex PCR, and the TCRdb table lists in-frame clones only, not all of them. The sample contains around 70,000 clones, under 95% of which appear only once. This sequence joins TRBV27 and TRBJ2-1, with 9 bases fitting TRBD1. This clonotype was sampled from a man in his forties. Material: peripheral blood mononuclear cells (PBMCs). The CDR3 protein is CASSLSLGQGNEQFF. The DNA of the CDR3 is TGTGCCAGCAGTTTATCCTTAGGACAGGGGAATGAGCAGTTCTTC.